Listed below are T cell receptor beta chains from one sample, sequenced in a study of blood T cell repertoires in COVID-19. Generated by immunoSEQ multiplex PCR, the TCRdb table keeps only in-frame clones and is missing some. The sample shows roughly 400,000 clones, about 88% of them seen only once. The specimen sequenced was PBMCs or T cells enriched from blood (not recorded which). Every receptor here comes from a woman aged 18-29 years who had been exposed to COVID-19. Both conserved end residues are trimmed from each CDR3.

V: TRBV30; CDR3: AWSGPGNTEAF
V: TRBV28; CDR3: ASRTDTGELF
V: TRBV28; CDR3: ASSLRGTGAYGYT
V: TRBV28; CDR3: ASSWESGTDTQY
V: TRBV12-3/TRBV12-4; CDR3: ASSLPGNQPQH
V: TRBV19; CDR3: ASSIVGDTEAF
V: TRBV6-5; CDR3: ASSGQGVLNEKLF
V: TRBV6-1; CDR3: ASSEHASRLSSYEQY
V: TRBV6-5; CDR3: ASSYPGLANEQF
V: TRBV21-1; CDR3: ASPNRDTQY
V: TRBV9; CDR3: ASSVGVSGGQEGTQY
V: TRBV19; CDR3: ASSMIAGGQTYNEQF
V: TRBV5-1; CDR3: ASSRGLADHTGELF
V: TRBV10-3; CDR3: AIMDRGPSYEQY
V: TRBV3-1/TRBV3-2; CDR3: ASSRGSGNTIY
V: TRBV19; CDR3: ASSRDRGPDTQY
V: TRBV28; CDR3: ASSLLGGGVETQY
V: TRBV4-2; CDR3: ASSQDTGTSLSYNEQF
V: TRBV9; CDR3: ASSVDTGELF
V: TRBV6-4; CDR3: ASVPYIAAHTDTQY
V: TRBV7-8; CDR3: ASSLGLPGTGELF
V: TRBV29-1; CDR3: SVEMGGSTMIEQF
V: TRBV5-8; CDR3: ASSRTRSFYGYT
V: TRBV5-1; CDR3: ASSLSGEKLF
V: TRBV15; CDR3: ATSGRQGAGNYGYT
V: TRBV6-2/TRBV6-3; CDR3: ASSPSLAYEQY
V: TRBV28; CDR3: ASSSPPGTSGSLTDTQY
V: TRBV30; CDR3: AWRKLAGTYEQY
V: TRBV9; CDR3: ASSAGAGTSGYNEQF
V: TRBV27; CDR3: ASALQGSGNTIY
V: TRBV12-3/TRBV12-4; CDR3: ASQAGGREQY
V: TRBV6-5; CDR3: ASRGQGYNSPLH
V: TRBV5-1; CDR3: ASSLGGGGYEQY
V: TRBV21-1; CDR3: ARSGFGQGDTLNQPQH
V: TRBV27; CDR3: ASSPPTLAGGRNEQF